This TCR beta chain was obtained from a study of cytomegalovirus exposure and HLA in healthy donors. Study-wide points: In vitro confirmation showed three CMV-associated chains to be CMV antigen specific.

Sampled while nominally healthy, donors likely had unrecorded immune exposures. This clone was counted a few times. Its antigen is not identified. The CDR3 runs to 16 residues. Germline V gene data show CDR1 as MDHEN and CDR2 as SYDVKM. With V trimmed by 3 bases and J by 6 bases, 8 bases remained unmatched. 60 Vbeta and 13 Jbeta primers were used in PCR. Here immunoSEQ multiplex PCR was the method, and the copy in TCRdb shows in-frame clones only, minus some. Among under 200,000 clones listed, approximately 80% were seen once. The chain uses TRBV28 and TRBJ2-2; 9 bases fit TRBD1. Sequencing was done on a sample of PBMCs. The source is a man in his sixties in good health and CMV-seronegative. The DNA of the CDR3 is TGTGCCAGCAGTTTTCAACAGGGACAGGGACCCGGGGAGCTGTTTTTT. Amino acids: CASSFQQGQGPGELFF.